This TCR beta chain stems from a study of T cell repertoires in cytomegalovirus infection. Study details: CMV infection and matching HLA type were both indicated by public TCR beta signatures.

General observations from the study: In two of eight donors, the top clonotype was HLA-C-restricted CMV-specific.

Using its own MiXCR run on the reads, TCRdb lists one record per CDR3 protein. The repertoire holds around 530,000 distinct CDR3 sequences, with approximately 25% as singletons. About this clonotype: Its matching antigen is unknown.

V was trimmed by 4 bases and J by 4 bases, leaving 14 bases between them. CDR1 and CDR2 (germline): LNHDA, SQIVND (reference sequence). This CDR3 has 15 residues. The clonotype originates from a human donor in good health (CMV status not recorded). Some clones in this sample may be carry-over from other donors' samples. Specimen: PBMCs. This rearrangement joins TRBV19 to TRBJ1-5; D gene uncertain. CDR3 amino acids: CASSTDPVWNQPQHF. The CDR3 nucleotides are TGTGCCAGTAGTACCGACCCCGTTTGGAATCAGCCCCAGCATTTT.